Included here is one T cell receptor beta chain sequence, with context. Combining iRepertoire HTBI primers with Arm-PCR of CDR3 regions, the authors built TCR beta libraries. One entry per CDR3 protein, called by TCRdb with MiXCR from the multiplex PCR reads. The profile shows over 500,000 distinct CDR3 sequences, roughly 16% of them singletons. This sample was taken from a study of regulatory T cells in long-lasting Graves disease. Study as a whole: The study enrolled newly diagnosed Graves' patients on antithyroid drugs under 3 months.

CDR3 length: 13 amino acids. V lost 3 bases to trimming and J lost 6 bases, with 12 bases between them. The time point denotes: newly diagnosed GD, antithyroid drugs for less than 3 months. Making the TCR library involved RNA that had been extracted from PBMCs. This same sample was also taken into another study, of T cells in Graves' hyperthyroidism and ophthalmopathy. As that report states: Stable Graves' hyperthyroidism meant no ophthalmopathy progression within 18 months. Investigators excluded patients with uncontrolled infection, other autoimmune disease, pregnancy or lactation.

The chain has TRBV12-3 or TRBV12-4 and TRBJ2-7, with D perhaps matching TRBD2 (6 bases). The sequence was collected from a woman in her 30s with Graves disease. The sequencing here drew on peripheral blood mononuclear cells (PBMCs), taken at new diagnosis, from a patient treated with antithyroid drugs. The CDR3 region has the DNA TGTGCCAGCAGTTTGACGGAGGGCTTCGAGCAGTACTTC. Translating gives CASSLTEGFEQYF.